What follows are 23 T cell receptor beta chains derived from one specimen sequenced in a study of CD8 T cells in Susac syndrome. An amount of RNA that ranged from 0.5 to 1 ug was reverse transcribed with random hexamers. In TCRdb, the immunoSEQ multiplex PCR reads were re-called with MiXCR into one record per CDR3 protein. Among approximately 90,000 distinct CDR3 sequences listed, about 93% were seen once. The sample consisted of CD8+ T cells from PBMCs. The receptor set was obtained from a human donor in good health.

This chain links TRBV13 with TRBJ2-7, with 11 bases lining up with TRBD1. V shed 5 bases and J 2 bases; nucleotides not matched to a gene: 8. CDR1 PRHDT and CDR2 FYEKMQ come from the germline V gene (reference sequence). The CDR3 is made up of 16 amino acids. The DNA for the CDR3 is TGTGCCAGCAGCCGACCCGGGACAGGGGGTGCCTACGAGCAGTACTTC. It codes for CASSRPGTGGAYEQYF. The variable domain in full, with the rest retrieved from reference TRBV13 and TRBJ2-7, is AAGVIQSPRHLIKEKRETATLKCYPIPRHDTVYWYQQGPGQDPQFLISFYEKMQSDKGSIPDRFSAQQFSDYHSELNMSSLELGDSALYFCASSRPGTGGAYEQYFGPGTRLTVT.

The V gene is TRBV27, the J gene TRBJ2-7; 9 bases agree with TRBD2. The CDR3 contains 16 residues. From germline, CDR1 is MNHEY and CDR2 SMNVEV (reference sequence). The V segment lost 5 bases and the J segment 1 base; nucleotides outside the gene matches: 9. The DNA for the CDR3 is TGTGCCAGCAGTCCCTCCAGCGGGGGGCTTTCCTACGAGCAGTACTTC. This translates into CASSPSSGGLSYEQYF.

The rearrangement links TRBV2 to TRBJ2-7, with 7 bases identical to TRBD1. This CDR3 is built from 17 residues. Trimming took 8 bases from V and 4 from J; bases not matched to a gene: 20. Germline values: CDR1 SNHLY, CDR2 FYNNEI. The CDR3 reads CASLPTFGGQEPYEQYF. In DNA form, the CDR3 reads TGTGCCAGCCTCCCGACATTCGGCGGACAGGAACCTTACGAGCAGTACTTC.

The chain joins TRBV19 to TRBJ1-1; no clear D. This CDR3 contains 14 residues. V lost 1 base, J lost 1 base, and 7 bases lay in between. CDR1 and CDR2 from the germline V gene are LNHDA and SQIVND (reference sequence). The CDR3: CASSIGFGNTEAFF. The CDR3 coding sequence is TGTGCCAGTAGTATAGGATTCGGGAACACTGAAGCTTTCTTT. The variable domain in full, completed from reference TRBV19 and TRBJ1-1, reads DGGITQSPKYLFRKEGQNVTLSCEQNLNHDAMYWYRQDPGQGLRLIYYSQIVNDFQKGDIAEGYSVSREKKESFPLTVTSAQKNPTAFYLCASSIGFGNTEAFFGQGTRLTVV.

This CDR3 is CASSADANIQYF. CDR3 DNA sequence: TGTGCCAGCAGCGCGGACGCAAACATTCAGTACTTC. The V call is TRBV7-6, the J call TRBJ2-4; no clear D gene. V gave up 5 bases and J gave up 6 bases, with 8 bases separating them. The CDR3 has 12 amino acids. CDR1 is SGHVS and CDR2 is FNYEAQ in the germline V gene.

The chain combines TRBV30 with TRBJ1-5; the match to TRBD1 covers 7 bases. CDR1 and CDR2 from the germline V gene are GTSNPN and SVGIG (reference sequence). V gave up 2 bases and J gave up 3 bases; unmatched junction bases: 7. The CDR3 is made up of 15 amino acids. The CDR3 bases are TGTGCCTGGAGTACAGGGGAAAACTTCAATCAGCCCCAGCATTTT. It codes for CAWSTGENFNQPQHF.

The chain combines TRBV14 with TRBJ2-7; no firm D call. V was trimmed by 0 bases and J by 4 bases, leaving 7 bases between them. CDR1 and CDR2 (germline): SGHDN, FVKESK. This CDR3 contains 13 residues. In nucleotides, the CDR3 is TGTGCCAGCAGCCAAGATTTCGGGTACGAGCAGTACTTC. Translation: CASSQDFGYEQYF.

Written as DNA, the CDR3 is TGTGCCAGCAGCCCCCTATTAGGGAATTCACCCCTCCACTTT. This gives the protein CASSPLLGNSPLHF. The genes are TRBV7-2 and TRBJ1-6; D gene ambiguous. The CDR3 sequence is 14 residues long. The germline V and J ends were trimmed by 5 bases and 7 bases, with 12 bases remaining between them. Germline CDR1 SGHTA, CDR2 FQGNSA.

The V and J genes are TRBV7-8 and TRBJ1-1, with D maybe TRBD1 (6 bases). Trimming stripped 4 bases from V and 8 bases from J, with 11 bases between. Germline CDR1 is SGHVS and CDR2 is FQNEAQ. The CDR3 covers 12 residues. CDR3 residues: CASSSGAVEAFF. For the CDR3, the DNA is TGTGCCAGCAGCTCAGGGGCAGTAGAAGCTTTCTTT.

This chain uses TRBV27 with TRBJ2-1, with 9 bases matching TRBD1. Looked up from germline, CDR1 is MNHEY and CDR2 is SMNVEV (reference sequence). The length of the CDR3 is 13 residues. The junction had 5 bases not matched to a gene; V was cut back by 8 bases and J by 6 bases. CDR3 residues: CASGTGSVNEQFF. The CDR3 DNA follows: TGTGCCAGCGGGACAGGGTCCGTCAATGAGCAGTTCTTC.

The chain couples TRBV12-3 or TRBV12-4 to TRBJ2-3; D is uncertain. The CDR3 is 12 residues long. Trimming removed 4 bases from V and 2 bases from J, with 4 bases in between. Here the CDR3 DNA reads TGTGCCAGCAGTTACACCACAGATACGCAGTATTTT. As protein: CASSYTTDTQYF.

This chain connects TRBV29-1 to TRBJ2-7, with D unclear. The CDR3 is 13 amino acids. CDR1 is SQVTM, CDR2 ANQGSEA, per germline. The V end was cut by 1 base, the J end by 4 bases, with 11 bases between. In nucleotides, the CDR3 is TGCAGCGTTGAAGGGGTAGGGTCGTACGAGCAGTACTTC. This encodes CSVEGVGSYEQYF.

This clonotype has only one observation. The V call is TRBV9, the J call TRBJ2-2; D may correspond to TRBD1 or TRBD2 (5 bases each). Germline CDR1 is SGDLS and CDR2 is YYNGEE. CDR3 length equals 15 residues. Trimming removed 1 base from V and 6 bases from J, with 13 bases in between. CDR3 protein: CASSVFSGAPGELFF. The CDR3 DNA sequence: TGTGCCAGCAGCGTATTCTCCGGGGCCCCCGGGGAGCTGTTTTTT.

This chain joins TRBV4-1 and TRBJ1-4, with D tentatively TRBD1 (6 bases). Germline values: CDR1 MGHRA, CDR2 YSYEKL. The V end was cut by 8 bases, the J end by 2 bases, with 18 bases between. The CDR3 loop spans 16 amino acids. The CDR3 sequence: CASGPRVGATNEKLFF. CDR3 sequence (DNA): TGCGCCAGCGGACCGAGGGTGGGGGCGACTAATGAAAAACTGTTTTTT.

The chain uses TRBV9 and TRBJ2-3; no definite D call. The ends were cut back, 0 bases at V and 4 bases at J, with 3 bases in the middle. The CDR3 consists of 12 residues. From germline, CDR1 is SGDLS and CDR2 YYNGEE. The CDR3 DNA sequence: TGTGCCAGCAGCGTAGCAGCAGATACGCAGTATTTT. Encoded protein: CASSVAADTQYF.

J is TRBJ2-2 and V is TRBV5-1; weak D call: TRBD1 (6 bases). This CDR3 contains 15 residues. Trimming left V 3 bases short and J 4 bases short, with 13 bases between. Germline V gives CDR1 SGHRS, CDR2 YFSETQ. The CDR3 region has the DNA TGCGCCAGCAGCTCTAGACAGGACAGCACCGGGGAGCTGTTTTTT. Its translation is CASSSRQDSTGELFF. Looking up the rest from reference TRBV5-1 and TRBJ2-2 gives the full variable domain: KAGVTQTPRYLIKTRGQQVTLSCSPISGHRSVSWYQQTPGQGLQFLFEYFSETQRNKGNFPGRFSGRQFSNSRSEMNVSTLELGDSALYLCASSSRQDSTGELFFGEGSRLTVL.

This rearrangement joins TRBV4-1 to TRBJ1-5; no reliable D call. There are 16 residues in the CDR3. Germline CDR1 and CDR2: MGHRA and YSYEKL. Deletions cut 0 bases from V and 6 bases from J, with 15 bases between. The DNA for the CDR3 is TGCGCCAGCAGCCAAGATCAGTCGGCAGACGGTCAGCCCCAGCATTTT. Encoded protein: CASSQDQSADGQPQHF.

The chain couples TRBV7-9 to TRBJ1-4; the D is unclear. Looked up from germline, CDR1 is SEHNR and CDR2 is FQNEAQ (reference sequence). This CDR3 has 14 amino acids. Between the trimmed V and J ends, which lost 1 base and 8 bases, there was a span of 11 bases. This chain's CDR3 is CASSLDSTVEKLFF. DNA of the CDR3: TGTGCCAGCAGCTTAGACAGCACAGTCGAAAAACTGTTTTTT.

CDR3 coding DNA: TGTGCCAGTAGAGGAGGGAATCAGCCCCAGCATTTT. Protein: CASRGGNQPQHF. The J gene is TRBJ1-5, the V gene TRBV19; D not resolved. V lost 6 bases to trimming and J lost 4 bases, with 7 bases between them. The germline gives CDR1 LNHDA, CDR2 SQIVND (reference sequence). The CDR3 has 12 residues.

This chain connects TRBV19 to TRBJ2-7; D perhaps matches TRBD2 (7 bases). The germline V gene has CDR1 LNHDA and CDR2 SQIVND (reference sequence). V was cut by 5 bases and J by 2 bases, with 16 bases left in between. This CDR3 region has 15 residues. CDR3 loop: CASSPGQGRAYEQYF. CDR3 nucleotides: TGTGCCAGTAGTCCTGGGCAGGGGAGGGCCTACGAGCAGTACTTC.

The V gene is TRBV12-3 or TRBV12-4, the J gene TRBJ2-1; TRBD2 matches 8 bases. CDR3 length: 14 amino acids. Trimming removed 0 bases from V and 7 bases from J; junction bases left unmatched: 2. The CDR3 DNA follows: TGTGCCAGCAGTTTAGCACGGGAGGGGAATGAGCAGTTCTTC. Protein sequence: CASSLAREGNEQFF.

The rearrangement links TRBV20-1 to TRBJ2-7; 7 nucleotides align to TRBD2. Unmatched junction bases numbered 8, after V lost 0 bases and J lost 3 bases. CDR1 and CDR2 (germline): DFQATT, SNEGSKA (reference sequence). This CDR3 comprises 15 residues. The DNA of the CDR3 is TGCAGTGCTAGAGATTGGGCGGGGGAGAGCTACGAGCAGTACTTC. Encoded protein: CSARDWAGESYEQYF.

The chain employs TRBV4-1 and TRBJ2-1, with D unresolved. Germline CDR1 and CDR2: MGHRA and YSYEKL. Trimming cost V 4 bases and J 10 bases, with 11 bases left between them. The CDR3 extends over 12 amino acids. The CDR3 here is CASSPHGKEQFF. The CDR3 DNA is TGCGCCAGCAGCCCTCACGGCAAGGAGCAGTTCTTC.